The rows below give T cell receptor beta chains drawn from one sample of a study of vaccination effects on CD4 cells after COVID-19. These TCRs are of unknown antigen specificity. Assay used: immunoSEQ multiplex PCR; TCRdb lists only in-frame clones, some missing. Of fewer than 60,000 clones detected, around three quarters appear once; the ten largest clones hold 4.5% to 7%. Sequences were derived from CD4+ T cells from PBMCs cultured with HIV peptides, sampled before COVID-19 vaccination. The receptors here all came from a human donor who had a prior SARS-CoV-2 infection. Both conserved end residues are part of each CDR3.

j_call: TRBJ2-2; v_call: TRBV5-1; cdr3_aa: CASSPPDWTNTGELFF
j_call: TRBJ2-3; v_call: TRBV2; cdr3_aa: CASRFRNTDTQYF
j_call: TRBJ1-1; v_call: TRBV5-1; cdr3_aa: CASSLDRGNTEAFF
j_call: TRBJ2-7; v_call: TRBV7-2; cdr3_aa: CASNLGQGPYEQYF
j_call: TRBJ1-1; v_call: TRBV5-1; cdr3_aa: CASSSQGVNTEAFF
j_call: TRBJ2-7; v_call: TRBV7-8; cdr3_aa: CASSYSTLGEQYF
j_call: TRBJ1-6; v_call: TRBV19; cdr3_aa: CASSIDLSGLGSPLHF
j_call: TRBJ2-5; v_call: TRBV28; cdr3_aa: CASSRTGEETQYF
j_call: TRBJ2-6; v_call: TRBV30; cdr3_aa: CAWTFGTVSSGANVLTF
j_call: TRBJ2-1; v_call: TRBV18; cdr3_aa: CASSDFGDRGRYEQFF
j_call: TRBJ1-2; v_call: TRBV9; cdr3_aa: CASSEGGRNYGYTF
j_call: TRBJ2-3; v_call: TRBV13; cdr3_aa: CASSLYKDTQYF
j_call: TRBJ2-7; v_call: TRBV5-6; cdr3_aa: CASSLGQGATYEQYF
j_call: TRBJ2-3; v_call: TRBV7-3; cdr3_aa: CASSQERLSSTDTQYF
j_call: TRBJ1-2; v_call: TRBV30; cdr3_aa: CAWTVGIGVYGYTF
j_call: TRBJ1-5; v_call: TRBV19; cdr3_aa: CASSYRNQPQHF
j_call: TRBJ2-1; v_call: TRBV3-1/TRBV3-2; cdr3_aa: CASSERPRTSGGMYNEQFF
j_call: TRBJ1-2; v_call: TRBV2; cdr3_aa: CASDRVGAYGYTF
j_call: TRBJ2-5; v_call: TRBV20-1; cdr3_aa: CSAREQETQYF
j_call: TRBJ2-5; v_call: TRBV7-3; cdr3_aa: CASARDYQETQYF
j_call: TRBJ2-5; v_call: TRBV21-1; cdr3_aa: CASSLPYGTYHQETQYF
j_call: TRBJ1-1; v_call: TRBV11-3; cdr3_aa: CASSLDGQGSPTEAFF
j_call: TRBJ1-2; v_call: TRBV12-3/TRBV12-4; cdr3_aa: CASSNRGPDGYTF
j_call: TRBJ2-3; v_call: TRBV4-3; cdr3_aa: CASSQDSRGGRARTDTQYF
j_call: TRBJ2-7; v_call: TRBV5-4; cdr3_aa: CASSPGTGISYEQYF
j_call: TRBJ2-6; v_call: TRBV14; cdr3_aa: CASSPDRVWANVLTF
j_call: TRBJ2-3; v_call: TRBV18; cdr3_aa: CASSAGGTDTQYF
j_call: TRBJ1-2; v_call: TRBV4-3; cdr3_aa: CASSLISGEGYTF
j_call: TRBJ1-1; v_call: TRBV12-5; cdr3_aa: CASGLEEDTEAFF
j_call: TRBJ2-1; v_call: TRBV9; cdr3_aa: CASSEIGLDYNEQFF
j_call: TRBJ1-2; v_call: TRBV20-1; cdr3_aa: CSAREYHGYTF
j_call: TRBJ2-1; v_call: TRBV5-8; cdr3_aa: CASSLGRGDGEQFF
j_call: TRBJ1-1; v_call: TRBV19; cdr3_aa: CASSIEGWTEAFF
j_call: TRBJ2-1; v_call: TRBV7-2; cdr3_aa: CASSARGTPYNEQFF
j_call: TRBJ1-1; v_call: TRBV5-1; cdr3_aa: CASSLVGTGGGTEAFF
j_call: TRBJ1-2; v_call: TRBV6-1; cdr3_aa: CASSEVDRAYGYTF
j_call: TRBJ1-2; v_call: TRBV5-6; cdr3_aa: CASSLGGVLRNYGYTF
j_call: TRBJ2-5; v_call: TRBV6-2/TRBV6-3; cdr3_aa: CASSYLREETQYF
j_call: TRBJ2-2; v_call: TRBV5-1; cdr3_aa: CASTTRQGGTGELFF
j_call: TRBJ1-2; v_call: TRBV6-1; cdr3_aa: CASSDGQGRVYGYTF
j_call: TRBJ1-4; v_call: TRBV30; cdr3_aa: CAWSLSGATNEKLFF
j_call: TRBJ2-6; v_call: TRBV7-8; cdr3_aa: CASSLARPGRGANVLTF
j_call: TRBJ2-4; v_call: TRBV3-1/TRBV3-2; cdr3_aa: CASSQDRGDRAKNIQYF